The rows below give T cell receptor beta chains drawn from one sample of a study of identical twins. MiXCR, run by TCRdb on the 5' RACE reads, gives a single entry per CDR3 protein. The sample lists hundreds of thousands of distinct CDR3 sequences; 18% were seen once. This sample was shared with a second study, whose subject was T cells expressing NK-cell markers.

Sequences were obtained from PBMCs. All receptors derive from a woman aged 18-29 years in good health. The CDR3 runs from the conserved cysteine through the conserved F or W. D genes are given only for firm matches. The size of a clone is reported for some rows only, either as once, few or many, or as a class for expanded clones.

abundance	v_gene	d_gene	j_gene	CDR3nt	CDR3aa
NA	TRBV6-5	NA	TRBJ2-5	TGTGCCAGCAACCACTTCCGGGACTCCAAGGCGACCCAGTACTTC	CASNHFRDSKATQYF
many	TRBV5-5	NA	TRBJ1-5	TGTGCCAGCAGCTTGGATCCAGGGAATCAGCCCCAGCATTTT	CASSLDPGNQPQHF
NA	TRBV7-8	NA	TRBJ2-7	TGTGCCAGCAGCTTAGCCCAAGGGACCCGTGGAAACGAGCAGTACTTC	CASSLAQGTRGNEQYF
many	TRBV20-1	NA	TRBJ2-5	TGCAGTGCCATCAGAGGGGGGCGCGCAGAGACCCAGTACTTC	CSAIRGGRAETQYF
few	TRBV12-3/TRBV12-4	TRBD2	TRBJ2-2	TGTGCCAGCTCGTCGGGACTAGCAGCTACGAACACCGGGGAGCTGTTTTTT	CASSSGLAATNTGELFF
NA	TRBV7-9	NA	TRBJ2-3	TGTGCCAGCAGCTCATTGGGGACAACTAGCACAGATACGCAGTATTTT	CASSSLGTTSTDTQYF
few	TRBV20-1	NA	TRBJ1-1	TGCAGTGCTTCGAGGGTTCAAGGTGAAGCTTTCTTT	CSASRVQGEAFF
NA	TRBV6-5	NA	TRBJ1-1	TGTGCCAGCAGTTACGTGGAGTACACTGAAGCTTTCTTT	CASSYVEYTEAFF
NA	TRBV20-1	TRBD2	TRBJ2-2	TGCAGTGCTAGTGGCGGACTAGGAGATCACACCGGGGAGCTGTTTTTT	CSASGGLGDHTGELFF
few	TRBV24-1	NA	TRBJ2-7	TGTGCCACCAGTGAGACCGGGCGATCTCAGTACTTC	CATSETGRSQYF
NA	TRBV7-6	NA	TRBJ2-3	TGTGCCAGCAAAAAAACGGATACGCAGTATTTT	CASKKTDTQYF
few	TRBV5-1	NA	TRBJ2-6	TGCGCCAGCAGCTTGCAAGCACTCAGAGGTTCTGGGGCCAACGTCCTGACTTTC	CASSLQALRGSGANVLTF
NA	TRBV3-1	NA	TRBJ2-1	TGTGCCAGCAGCCAAGCTACGGGCCCCTACAATGAGCAGTTCTTC	CASSQATGPYNEQFF
many	TRBV12-3/TRBV12-4	NA	TRBJ2-7	TGTGCCAGCAGTTTTACGAGGAGCTCCTACGAGCAGTACTTC	CASSFTRSSYEQYF
few	TRBV6-1	TRBD1	TRBJ1-1	TGTGCCAGCAGCCGATTTGGCGGGGACAGGGGGTTCGCTGAAGCTTTCTTT	CASSRFGGDRGFAEAFF
NA	TRBV11-2	TRBD1	TRBJ1-5	TGTGCCAGCAGCTTTCGACAGGGGGCCTCCCCCGAGAGCAATCAGCCCCAGCATTTT	CASSFRQGASPESNQPQHF
NA	TRBV9	NA	TRBJ1-1	TGTGCCAGCAGCGGACGGGACACGGGATGGAACACTGAAGCTTTCTTT	CASSGRDTGWNTEAFF
few	TRBV4-3	NA	TRBJ1-3	TGCGCCAGCAGCCACTCATTTAAGGGGGACACATCCGGAAACACCATATATTTT	CASSHSFKGDTSGNTIYF
once	TRBV24-1	NA	TRBJ2-2	TGTGCCACCAGTGATTCCCGGACCTACACCGGGGAGCTGTTTTTT	CATSDSRTYTGELFF
NA	TRBV6-5	NA	TRBJ1-1	TGTGCCAGCAGTTACGGTACGCACACTGAAGCTTTCTTT	CASSYGTHTEAFF
NA	TRBV29-1	NA	TRBJ2-5	TGCAGCGTCCGAGGCGAAGTTGGGGAAGAGACCCAGTACTTC	CSVRGEVGEETQYF
many	TRBV12-3/TRBV12-4	TRBD1	TRBJ2-7	TGTGCCAGCAGTCCGCTAACAGGGGTGAGGCAGTACTTC	CASSPLTGVRQYF
NA	TRBV12-3/TRBV12-4	TRBD2	TRBJ2-2	TGTGCCAGCAGTTTCAGCGGGGGGGCAGATACCGGGGAGCTGTTTTTT	CASSFSGGADTGELFF
NA	TRBV6-1	NA	TRBJ2-3	TGTGCCAGCAGAGGACAAAACACAGATACGCAGTATTTT	CASRGQNTDTQYF
few	TRBV12-3/TRBV12-4	TRBD1	TRBJ2-2	TGTGCCAGCACCTCAGGGGGAACCGGGGAGCTGTTTTTT	CASTSGGTGELFF
few	TRBV7-9	NA	TRBJ2-1	TGTGCCAGCAGCTTAGTTGCCCGGCCGCGTTCCTACAATGAGCAGTTCTTC	CASSLVARPRSYNEQFF
NA	TRBV20-1	NA	TRBJ1-2	TGCAGTGCTATTGGCAGGAACTATGGCTACACCTTC	CSAIGRNYGYTF
few	TRBV11-1	NA	TRBJ2-3	TGTGCCAGCAGCTCCTGGTCTGGGCCTCACAAGGGTACGCAGTATTTT	CASSSWSGPHKGTQYF
NA	TRBV7-7	TRBD2	TRBJ2-2	TGTGCCAGCAGCCGGGGACTAACGGGAGGGCCTTTTGGCACCGGGGAGCTGTTTTTT	CASSRGLTGGPFGTGELFF
few	TRBV9	TRBD1	TRBJ1-3	TGTGCCAGCAGCGAGACAGACAGGGTATATGGAAACACCATATATTTT	CASSETDRVYGNTIYF
few	TRBV2	TRBD2	TRBJ2-3	TGTGCCAGCAGTGTTACCGGGACTAGCGGGGGAAATACGCAGTATTTT	CASSVTGTSGGNTQYF
few	TRBV6-1	TRBD2	TRBJ2-1	TGTGCCAGCAGTGAAAGCGGGGGGGTCCGACGGGAGCAGTTCTTC	CASSESGGVRREQFF
few	TRBV7-9	NA	TRBJ2-7	TGTGCCAGCAGCACTCGGCCGCTCGGGTGGGAGCAGTACTTC	CASSTRPLGWEQYF
NA	TRBV5-1	TRBD1	TRBJ2-7	TGCGCCAGCAGCCGGGACAGGGAAAACGAGCAGTACTTC	CASSRDRENEQYF
few	TRBV20-1	NA	TRBJ2-3	TGCAGTGCTAGAGATCCGGGGGAGAGCACAGATACGCAGTATTTT	CSARDPGESTDTQYF
few	TRBV7-8	TRBD1	TRBJ1-1	TGTGCCAGCAGTTACCCGGGACAGGGAACCAACACTGAAGCTTTCTTT	CASSYPGQGTNTEAFF
NA	TRBV27	NA	TRBJ2-3	TGTGCCAGCAGCCCCCTAGCGTATGTTGCAGATACGCAGTATTTT	CASSPLAYVADTQYF
NA	TRBV29-1	TRBD2	TRBJ2-2	TGCAGCGTTGAAGTTTGGCGGGGGGCCATACGGACCGGGGAGCTGTTTTTT	CSVEVWRGAIRTGELFF
few	TRBV5-1	NA	TRBJ2-2	TGCGCCAGCAGCCGGGAACCGGGAACCGGGGAGCTGTTTTTT	CASSREPGTGELFF
few	TRBV10-1	NA	TRBJ2-2	TGCGCCAGCAGTGGGAACAGGGCTGCCGGGGAGCTGTTTTTT	CASSGNRAAGELFF